The 10 T cell receptor beta chains below all came from one sample that was sequenced in a study of blood T cell repertoires in COVID-19. Generated by immunoSEQ multiplex PCR, the TCRdb table keeps only in-frame clones and is missing some. Among roughly 320,000 clones listed, approximately 91% were seen once. The material sequenced was PBMCs or T cells enriched from blood (not recorded which). These receptors were taken from a woman aged 25 to 39 who had been exposed to COVID-19.

The V and J genes are TRBV4-1 and TRBJ1-1, with unresolved D. CDR3 size: 14 residues. Germline V gives CDR1 MGHRA, CDR2 YSYEKL. The V end lost 1 base, the J end lost 2 bases, and 8 bases lay between the germline ends. The CDR3, as DNA: TGCGCCAGCAGCCAAGCCCCGGGTAACACTGAAGCTTTCTTT. It specifies CASSQAPGNTEAFF.

The V call is TRBV3-1 (or the pseudogene TRBV3-2), the J call TRBJ1-2; D is possibly TRBD1 (5 bases). Per the germline V gene, CDR1 is LGHDT and CDR2 is YNNKEL (reference sequence). Trimming stripped 2 bases from V and 6 bases from J, with 7 bases between. The CDR3 has 12 residues. CDR3 sequence (DNA): TGTGCCAGCAGCCAATCAGGGAATGGCTACACCTTC. Amino acids: CASSQSGNGYTF.

The chain joins TRBV6-5 to TRBJ2-5, with 9 bases fitting TRBD2. There are 16 residues in the CDR3. With V trimmed by 3 bases and J by 1 base, 6 bases remained unmatched. Per the germline V gene, CDR1 is MNHEY and CDR2 is SVGAGI. The CDR3 DNA is TGTGCCAGCAGTTATTCCAGAGCGGGGGGCCAAGAGACCCAGTACTTC. Translating gives CASSYSRAGGQETQYF.

The V call is TRBV3-1 (or the pseudogene TRBV3-2), the J call TRBJ2-5, with 8 bases aligning to TRBD1. Trimming removed 4 bases from V and 1 base from J; junction bases left unmatched: 2. Germline values: CDR1 LGHDT, CDR2 YNNKEL (reference sequence). This CDR3 comprises 14 residues. The CDR3 loop is CASSPTGVQETQYF. The CDR3 DNA follows: TGTGCCAGCAGCCCGACAGGGGTCCAAGAGACCCAGTACTTC.

The chain couples TRBV11-3 to TRBJ1-1, with D maybe TRBD1 (6 bases). The V gene's germline CDR1 is SGHNT and CDR2 YENEEA. V was clipped by 1 base and J by 3 bases, with 9 bases between them. The CDR3 is 14 amino acids. This CDR3 is CASSLGGQYTEAFF. CDR3 DNA sequence: TGTGCCAGCAGCTTAGGGGGGCAGTACACTGAAGCTTTCTTT.

The CDR3 spells CASSSGRLIAFF. DNA for the CDR3: TGTGCCAGCAGCTCGGGGAGGCTAATTGCTTTCTTT. The chain recombines TRBV5-6 with TRBJ1-1; D is uncertain. V gave up 3 bases and J gave up 11 bases, with 14 bases separating them. Germline CDR1 is SGHDT and CDR2 is YYEEEE. The CDR3 runs 12 residues. Filled out from reference TRBV5-6 and TRBJ1-1, the complete variable domain reads DAGVTQSPTHLIKTRGQQVTLRCSPKSGHDTVSWYQQALGQGPQFIFQYYEEEERQRGNFPDRFSGHQFPNYSSELNVNALLLGDSALYLCASSSGRLIAFFGQGTRLTVV.

V usage is TRBV5-4 and J usage is TRBJ2-7, with D tentatively TRBD1 (6 bases). V lost 0 bases, J lost 2 bases, and 9 bases lay in between. This CDR3 region has 14 residues. Germline assignment: CDR1 SGHNT and CDR2 YYREEE (reference sequence). The CDR3: CASSLDRAPYEQYF. The CDR3 nucleotides read TGTGCCAGCAGCTTGGACAGGGCCCCCTACGAGCAGTACTTC.

The chain is built from TRBV5-1 and TRBJ2-5, with 9 bases fitting TRBD1. The CDR3 sequence is 16 residues long. Germline loops: CDR1 SGHRS, CDR2 YFSETQ. Trimming cost V 4 bases and J 1 base; bases outside gene matches: 8. CDR3 bases: TGCGCCAGCAGCCAGACAGGGGGAGCCGGCCAAGAGACCCAGTACTTC. This sequence encodes CASSQTGGAGQETQYF.

A single count supports this clone. The CDR3 region is CASSGTGTFKLFF. CDR3 coding DNA: TGTGCCAGTAGTGGGACAGGAACGTTTAAACTGTTTTTT. V usage is TRBV19 and J usage is TRBJ1-4; 8 bases map to TRBD1. Per the germline V gene, CDR1 is LNHDA and CDR2 is SQIVND (reference sequence). The trim removed 5 bases at V and 11 bases at J, leaving 7 bases unmatched. The CDR3 is made up of 13 amino acids.

This clone was counted only a few times. The chain joins TRBV5-5 to TRBJ1-4; tentative D call: TRBD1 (5 bases). Trimming took off 2 bases at V and 1 base at J, with 9 bases between the two ends. The CDR3 covers 15 residues. CDR1 SGHKS and CDR2 YYEKEE come from the germline V gene (reference sequence). CDR3 coding DNA: TGTGCCAGCAGCTTTTCCGGGGGAACTAATGAAAAACTGTTTTTT. This translates into CASSFSGGTNEKLFF.